The T cell receptor (beta chain) under discussion was sequenced for a study of T cell clonality in common variable immunodeficiency. Study-wide results and caveats: Compared with healthy controls, CVID subjects showed increased TCRbeta clonality, mostly in about a third. Reportedly, TCR beta sequences from common variable immunodeficiency showed fewer deletions and N-nucleotide insertions.

This clone was found many times. The antigen is undetermined. The read ends 3 residues shy of where the CDR3 ends; the end is completed using the germline J gene. For at least one year, all CVID subjects received replacement immunoglobulin. Blood came from CVID subjects not ill and not taking immunomodulatory or immunosuppressive medication. Libraries were prepared by immunoSEQ multiplex PCR; TCRdb keeps only in-frame clonotypes and omits some of them. Singletons are absent from the sample, which has over 30,000 clones. Per germline, CDR1 LNHDA and CDR2 SQIVND (reference sequence). After removal of 6 bases from V and 2 bases from J, the junction contained 12 bases not matched to a gene. The CDR3 is 18 residues long.

This sequence was found in a human donor with common variable immunodeficiency. The V call is TRBV19, the J call TRBJ2-3, with 12 bases that match TRBD2. The sequencing input was peripheral blood mononuclear cells. The sequenced CDR3 bases are TGTGCCAGTAGCCTAAACTCCGGACTAGCGGGAAACACAGATACG. This codes for CASSLNSGLAGNTDT. The whole CDR3 is CASSLNSGLAGNTDTQYF.